The sequence of this TCR beta chain was determined in a study of T cell responses to AZD1222 COVID-19 vaccine. About the research overall: Whether given at about 4 or about 12 weeks, second doses were pooled. Study observations and caveats: The study identified only 6 or 7 AZD1222 recipients as seropositive at baseline. It was only after the peak T cell response that any repertoires were sampled. Donors were largely white British and mainly female; clonal diversity was possibly underestimated.

TCRdb's table, derived via immunoSEQ multiplex PCR, lists solely in-frame clones and lacks some. The data hold fewer than 200,000 clones, with approximately 92% observed a single time. The length of the CDR3 is 13 residues. The germline CDR1 and CDR2 sequences are SGHKS and YYEKEE (reference sequence). V was clipped by 4 bases and J by 1 base, with 8 bases between them. A word on this clone: Its target is not known.

This specimen consisted of peripheral blood, obtained on day 0 of AZD1222 vaccination. The clonotype comes from an adult in good health. The V and J genes are TRBV5-5 and TRBJ1-1; D is unresolved. This CDR3 reads CASSLGPNTEAFF. In DNA, the CDR3 is TGTGCCAGCAGCCTTGGCCCGAACACTGAAGCTTTCTTT.